This T cell receptor beta chain was sequenced during a study of metastatic and nonmetastatic thyroid tumors. Whole-study context: Repertoire comparisons spanned blood and tumor or nodule tissue from malignant and benign thyroid patients.

Study results and caveats: In both blood and tumor samples, TCR beta diversity was reported significantly higher for malignant than benign nodules.

CDR3 length: 15 amino acids. Germline-derived CDR1 and CDR2 are SNHLY and FYNNEI. V dropped 7 bases and J dropped 0 bases, with 12 bases sitting between them. With MiXCR, TCRdb called clones anew from the PCR reads. In the table there are around 30,000 clones, approximately 4% of which are singletons. Thyroid surgery had not been preceded by any treatment in any patient. The sample holds many counts of this clone. The target antigen is unknown. The sample comprised blood. The receptor's source is a female donor with papillary thyroid cancer or a benign thyroid nodule (not recorded which). Some clones in this sample may be carry-over from other donors' samples. The chain has TRBV2 and TRBJ2-2; D is possibly TRBD2 (6 bases). The CDR3 sequence is CASIGEATNTGELFF. Written as DNA, the CDR3 is TGTGCCAGCATTGGGGAGGCGACGAACACCGGGGAGCTGTTTTTT.